This is a list of T cell receptor beta chains from one sample in a study of cytomegalovirus exposure and HLA in healthy donors. TCRdb's copy holds only in-frame clones and misses some; the assay was immunoSEQ multiplex PCR. There are 150,000 to 200,000 clones in the sample; around 90% occur only once, and about 1.7% lies in the top ten. Sequenced material: PBMCs. These TCRs come from a woman aged 18-29 years in good health and CMV-seronegative. Each CDR3 is given with its conserved first and last residue. A D gene is named only where the DNA matches it firmly. The size of a clone is reported for some rows only, either as once, few or many, or as a class for expanded clones.

D gene	clone size	V gene	J gene	CDR3 DNA	CDR3 protein
NA	NA	TRBV10-3	TRBJ2-3	TGTGCCATCAGTGGGGGGGGCTCACGCACAGATACGCAGTATTTT	CAISGGGSRTDTQYF
TRBD2	NA	TRBV19	TRBJ2-5	TGTGCCAGTAGTGGCGGGCTAGCGGGGATGGCCCAGTACTTC	CASSGGLAGMAQYF
TRBD2	few	TRBV7-9	TRBJ2-5	TGTGCCAGCAGCTTCGGACTAGCGGGGGGGCAAGAGACCCAGTACTTC	CASSFGLAGGQETQYF
TRBD1	few	TRBV5-1	TRBJ2-5	TGCGCCAGCAGCCGGACAGGGAGTGGAGAGACCCAGTACTTC	CASSRTGSGETQYF
TRBD2	NA	TRBV7-9	TRBJ2-5	TGTGCCAGCAGCTACAATAGCGGGGTCGAGACCCAGTACTTC	CASSYNSGVETQYF
NA	once	TRBV7-9	TRBJ2-7	TGTGCCAGCAGCTTAGAAGGTCACAGCTACGAGCAGTACTTC	CASSLEGHSYEQYF
TRBD2	NA	TRBV25-1	TRBJ2-7	TGTGCCAGCAGTGAATATATTCTGGCGGGAGGGCCTGGGAACGAGCAGTACTTC	CASSEYILAGGPGNEQYF
TRBD1	NA	TRBV5-4	TRBJ1-2	TGTGCCAGCAGCGCACAAGGACAGGGGTATGGCTACACCTTC	CASSAQGQGYGYTF
TRBD1	once	TRBV10-1	TRBJ2-5	TGCGCCAGCAGTGAGGGACAGGGTATAGAGACCCAGTACTTC	CASSEGQGIETQYF
NA	NA	TRBV7-3	TRBJ1-1	TGTGCCAGCAGCTTTAGGGGGAACACTGAAGCTTTCTTT	CASSFRGNTEAFF
TRBD1	NA	TRBV4-1	TRBJ2-7	TGCGCCAGCAGCCAGCAAGAAGACAGGGCCGAGCAGTACTTC	CASSQQEDRAEQYF
NA	NA	TRBV30	TRBJ2-1	TGTGCCTGGAGTGTAATATCCGGGAATGAGCAGTTCTTC	CAWSVISGNEQFF
TRBD2	NA	TRBV5-1	TRBJ2-2	TGCGCCAGCAGCCTCCCCGGGACTAGCGGAGAGAACACCGGGGAGCTGTTTTTT	CASSLPGTSGENTGELFF
TRBD2	NA	TRBV2	TRBJ2-7	TGTGCCAGCAGTGAAGCGCTTCAGAATAGCGGGAGCCACGAGCAGTACTTC	CASSEALQNSGSHEQYF
NA	few	TRBV19	TRBJ1-2	TGTGCCAGTAGTATTGGAGGGTTGGGAGACTATGGCTACACCTTC	CASSIGGLGDYGYTF
TRBD2	once	TRBV29-1	TRBJ2-5	TGCAGCGTTAGCGGGGGGGCCGAGGAGACCCAGTACTTC	CSVSGGAEETQYF
NA	once	TRBV6-5	TRBJ2-7	TGTGCCAGCAGCCCGGGAGACGAGCAGTACTTC	CASSPGDEQYF
TRBD1	NA	TRBV29-1	TRBJ1-2	TGCAGCGTTGACGGACAGGGGCTTGGCTACACCTTC	CSVDGQGLGYTF
NA	NA	TRBV6-5	TRBJ1-5	TGTGCCAGCAGACCCGGGGGAAGCAATCAGCCCCAGCATTTT	CASRPGGSNQPQHF
TRBD1	NA	TRBV6-6	TRBJ1-1	TGTGCCAGCAGTTACAGGGACAGGTATGAAGCTTTCTTT	CASSYRDRYEAFF
NA	few	TRBV5-1	TRBJ2-2	TGCGCCAGCAGCCCGGGTGCGAGCACCGGGGAGCTGTTTTTT	CASSPGASTGELFF
TRBD2	NA	TRBV30	TRBJ2-5	TGTGCCTGGAGCCTAGCGGGAGGCCAAGAGACCCAGTACTTC	CAWSLAGGQETQYF
NA	NA	TRBV7-9	TRBJ1-1	TGTTCCAGCAGCTGGGGGTCTGGACAGAAAAGTCCCAAGAACACTGAAGCTTTCTTT	CSSSWGSGQKSPKNTEAFF
TRBD1	once	TRBV29-1	TRBJ2-1	TGCAGCGTTGAAGAGGGGACAGGGAGTTCCTACAATGAGCAGTTCTTC	CSVEEGTGSSYNEQFF
TRBD1	NA	TRBV11-1	TRBJ1-4	TGTGCCAGCAGCTTAGGACAGGGGACGGAAAAACTGTTTTTT	CASSLGQGTEKLFF
NA	NA	TRBV5-1	TRBJ2-3	TGCGCCAGCAGCTCGACGACCGAGAGGATAGATACGCAGTATTTT	CASSSTTERIDTQYF
NA	NA	TRBV30	TRBJ1-2	TGTGCCTGTAGTTGGGGGGGAAGTAACTATGGCTACACCTTC	CACSWGGSNYGYTF
NA	NA	TRBV28	TRBJ1-1	TGTGCCAGCACTCCCCGGGTAGCTAACACTGAAGCTTTCTTT	CASTPRVANTEAFF
NA	NA	TRBV19	TRBJ1-4	TGTGCCAGTAGTATCTTGGGAGGTCCGGAAGAAAAACTGTTTTTT	CASSILGGPEEKLFF
NA	once	TRBV10-3	TRBJ1-2	TGTGCCATCAGTCAGGGGTTGGGCTATGGCTACACCTTC	CAISQGLGYGYTF
NA	NA	TRBV6-1	TRBJ2-3	TGTGCCAGCAGTGATCGTCCCCCGGGGGACACAGATACGCAGTATTTT	CASSDRPPGDTDTQYF
NA	once	TRBV4-1	TRBJ2-1	TGCGCCAGCAGCCCCCTTAGGGGGAAGCCCGATGAGCAGTTCTTC	CASSPLRGKPDEQFF
TRBD1	NA	TRBV29-1	TRBJ1-6	TGCAGCGCCCGGGACAGGGAGAGTTCACCCCTCCACTTT	CSARDRESSPLHF
TRBD2	once	TRBV5-4	TRBJ2-3	TGTGCCAGCAGCTTGATATTCGGGAGGAGGGCTAGCACAGATACGCAGTATTTT	CASSLIFGRRASTDTQYF
TRBD1	NA	TRBV5-6	TRBJ1-2	TGTGCCAGCAGCTGGGACAGGGGACTCTATGGCTACACCTTC	CASSWDRGLYGYTF
TRBD1	NA	TRBV15	TRBJ1-1	TGTGCCACCAGCAGAGGAGGGACAGGGAACACTGAAGCTTTCTTT	CATSRGGTGNTEAFF
TRBD2	NA	TRBV7-9	TRBJ2-1	TGTTCCAGCAGCCTCCTAGCGGGAGGGGACAATGAGCAGTTCTTC	CSSSLLAGGDNEQFF
TRBD1	once	TRBV5-6	TRBJ2-1	TGTGCCAGCGGGACAGCTAACTACAATGAGCAGTTCTTC	CASGTANYNEQFF
NA	NA	TRBV28	TRBJ1-1	TGTGCCAGCAGCTCCCCCCCGGGGGTGAGGCCTGAAGCTTTCTTT	CASSSPPGVRPEAFF
NA	NA	TRBV30	TRBJ1-3	TGTGCCTGGACCGTACTAAACACCATATATTTT	CAWTVLNTIYF
NA	NA	TRBV11-1	TRBJ1-2	TGTGCCAGCAGCTCGCGGGCCGGCGGCTATGGCTACACCTTC	CASSSRAGGYGYTF
NA	NA	TRBV29-1	TRBJ2-7	TGCAGCGTTGAAGGTGGGGACACCGATCCTTCCTACGAGCAGTACTTC	CSVEGGDTDPSYEQYF
TRBD2	NA	TRBV27	TRBJ2-7	TGTGCCAGCAGTCCAAGGACTAGCGGGAGGGCCATCCACGAGCAGTACTTC	CASSPRTSGRAIHEQYF
NA	NA	TRBV7-2	TRBJ1-1	TGTGCCAGCAGCTTAGGCAGCACTGAAGCTTTCTTT	CASSLGSTEAFF
NA	NA	TRBV5-1	TRBJ2-2	TGCGCCAGCAGCTCGACAGGACTGAACACCGGGGAGCTGTTTTTT	CASSSTGLNTGELFF
NA	medium-sized	TRBV4-1	TRBJ2-2	TGCGCCAGCAGCCTCTCTCCCCCCAGGGTCGGCACCGGGGAGCTGTTTTTT	CASSLSPPRVGTGELFF
NA	NA	TRBV11-2	TRBJ2-7	TGTGCCAGCAGCTTAGGGGGCGGGGCGGTGCCCTACGAGCAGTACTTC	CASSLGGGAVPYEQYF